This TCR beta chain is from a study of TIL therapy for anti-PD-1-resistant metastatic lung cancer. Study-level points and caveats: TIL cultures after expansion showed higher clonality and lower diversity than baseline tumor (median about 6% vs 30%).

About this clone: Its matching antigen is unknown.

The time point is: pre-treatment sample, taken before nivolumab and TIL therapy. Tumor tissue came from excised metastases, mostly pleural nodules or supraclavicular lymph nodes. Tumor harvest preceded PD-1/PD-L1 blockade, followed by nivolumab treatment. Enrollment ran from late 2017 to early 2020. Sequencing used immunoSEQ v3. Some clones are missing from TCRdb's copy, which holds only in-frame ones; the method was immunoSEQ multiplex PCR. This sample has 45,000 to 50,000 clones, with over 65% found just once. This clonotype originated in a person aged 25-80 years with non-small cell lung cancer. The material sequenced was tumor tissue, taken at baseline.

The CDR3 region is CASVLEGISSGNTIYF. The CDR3 DNA sequence: TGTGCCAGCGTCCTGGAGGGTATTAGCTCTGGAAACACCATATATTTT. This chain joins TRBV19 and TRBJ1-3; D unresolved. In germline, CDR1 is LNHDA, CDR2 SQIVND (reference sequence). The CDR3 sequence is 16 residues long. V shed 9 bases and J shed 0 bases, with 18 bases lying between them.